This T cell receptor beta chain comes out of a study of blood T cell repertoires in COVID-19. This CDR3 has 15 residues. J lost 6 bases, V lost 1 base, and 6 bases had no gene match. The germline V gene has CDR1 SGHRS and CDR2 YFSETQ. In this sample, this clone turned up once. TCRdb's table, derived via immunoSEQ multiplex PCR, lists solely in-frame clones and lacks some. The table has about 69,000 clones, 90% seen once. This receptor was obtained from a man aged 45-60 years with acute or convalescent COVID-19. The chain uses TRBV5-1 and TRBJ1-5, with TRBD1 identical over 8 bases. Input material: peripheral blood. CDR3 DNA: TGCGCCAGCAGCTTGCCGGGACAGGAACCTCAGCCCCAGCATTTT. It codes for CASSLPGQEPQPQHF.